A selection of T cell receptor beta chains follows, all from one sample in a study of T-cell reconstitution after alpha-beta-depleted transplantation in children. TCRdb called the PCR reads again in MiXCR, with one record for every CDR3 protein. The sample yields more than 150,000 distinct CDR3 sequences, approximately 14% seen once. The input for sequencing was PBMCs from the stem cell graft donor, taken from the stem cell graft. These TCRs come from a human donor who donated a stem cell graft to a child with acute lymphoblastic leukemia. Each CDR3 is given with its conserved first and last residue. The D gene is left open where the match is weak. Clone sizes are given selectively: once, few, many, or a class where the clone is expanded.

clone_size | j_call | d_call | v_call | cdr3_aa | cdr3_nt
many | TRBJ2-7 | NA | TRBV5-1 | CASSLGVGTYEQYF | TGCGCCAGCAGCTTGGGGGTTGGCACCTACGAGCAGTACTTC
many | TRBJ2-7 | TRBD2 | TRBV12-3/TRBV12-4 | CASRISGSSNEQYF | TGTGCCAGCAGGATTAGCGGGAGTTCTAACGAGCAGTACTTC
many | TRBJ2-7 | TRBD2 | TRBV29-1 | CSVVVLAGGREQYF | TGCAGCGTTGTGGTTCTAGCGGGAGGCAGAGAGCAGTACTTC
many | TRBJ2-1 | TRBD1 | TRBV4-1 | CASSQAQGDAEQFF | TGCGCCAGCAGCCAAGCCCAGGGGGACGCTGAGCAGTTCTTC
many | TRBJ2-3 | NA | TRBV7-9 | CASSFGQGRTDTQYF | TGTGCCAGCAGCTTTGGCCAGGGGCGCACAGATACGCAGTATTTT
many | TRBJ1-1 | NA | TRBV10-3 | CAISESGGNWEAFF | TGTGCCATCAGTGAGTCCGGTGGAAATTGGGAAGCTTTCTTT
NA | TRBJ2-7 | NA | TRBV20-1 | CSARDNRDRSSYEQYF | TGCAGTGCTAGAGATAACCGGGACCGGAGCTCCTACGAGCAGTACTTC
few | TRBJ1-1 | TRBD1 | TRBV10-3 | CAISESAGGAGTEAFF | TGTGCCATCAGTGAGTCGGCAGGGGGCGCCGGCACTGAAGCTTTCTTT
many | TRBJ2-2 | NA | TRBV5-1 | CASSSPSYTGELFF | TGCGCCAGCTCCTCCCCCTCATACACCGGGGAGCTGTTTTTT
NA | TRBJ2-3 | NA | TRBV30 | CAWSAWGRPTDTQYF | TGTGCCTGGAGCGCCTGGGGCAGGCCCACAGATACGCAGTATTTT
NA | TRBJ2-5 | TRBD2 | TRBV20-1 | CSARGTSQETQYF | TGCAGTGCTAGGGGGACTAGCCAAGAGACCCAGTACTTC
few | TRBJ2-1 | TRBD1 | TRBV27 | CASSTLAEGQGYNEQFF | TGTGCCAGCAGCACTCTGGCGGAGGGACAGGGCTACAATGAGCAGTTCTTC
many | TRBJ2-7 | NA | TRBV30 | CAWADGSYEQYF | TGTGCCTGGGCGGACGGATCCTACGAGCAGTACTTC
few | TRBJ2-1 | NA | TRBV29-1 | CSVRLDINEQFF | TGCAGCGTTCGCCTAGACATAAATGAGCAGTTCTTC
many | TRBJ2-7 | TRBD2 | TRBV20-1 | CSARDGTSATYEQYF | TGCAGTGCTAGAGACGGGACTAGCGCCACCTACGAGCAGTACTTC
many | TRBJ1-1 | NA | TRBV10-3 | CAISWDGRDTEAFF | TGTGCCATCAGCTGGGACGGGAGAGACACTGAAGCTTTCTTT
NA | TRBJ2-6 | NA | TRBV20-1 | CSARRGGGPSSGANVLTF | TGCAGTGCCCGTAGGGGTGGGGGCCCCAGCTCTGGGGCCAACGTCCTGACTTTC
many | TRBJ2-3 | NA | TRBV20-1 | CSAMGTDTQYF | TGCAGTGCAATGGGCACAGATACGCAGTATTTT
many | TRBJ1-5 | NA | TRBV7-8 | CASSLPLGQGNQPQHF | TGTGCCAGCAGCCTACCATTGGGGCAGGGGAATCAGCCCCAGCATTTT
many | TRBJ2-3 | TRBD1 | TRBV27 | CASSLITPGQGTDTQYF | TGTGCCAGCAGTTTAATAACGCCGGGACAGGGGACAGATACGCAGTATTTT
many | TRBJ2-3 | TRBD2 | TRBV20-1 | CSATRTSGRSDTQYF | TGCAGTGCCACGCGGACTAGCGGGAGATCGGATACGCAGTATTTT
NA | TRBJ1-5 | NA | TRBV18 | CAGRQVENQPQHF | TGTGCCGGCAGACAGGTAGAAAATCAGCCCCAGCATTTT
NA | TRBJ2-5 | NA | TRBV12-3/TRBV12-4 | CASSLAGLTGTQETQYF | TGTGCCAGCAGTTTAGCGGGTCTGACAGGGACTCAAGAGACCCAGTACTTC
many | TRBJ1-2 | NA | TRBV9 | CASSRVNYGYTF | TGTGCCAGCAGCCGCGTTAACTATGGCTACACCTTC
many | TRBJ1-6 | NA | TRBV4-1 | CASSQGLIGNSPLHF | TGCGCCAGCAGCCAAGGACTCATCGGAAATTCACCCCTCCACTTT
many | TRBJ2-1 | TRBD2 | TRBV20-1 | CSAYFSGSSSYNEQFF | TGCAGTGCTTATTTTAGCGGGTCCTCCTCCTACAATGAGCAGTTCTTC
NA | TRBJ2-6 | TRBD2 | TRBV2 | CASSKGLAGAGANVLTF | TGTGCCAGCAGTAAGGGACTAGCGGGAGCAGGGGCCAACGTCCTGACTTTC
many | TRBJ1-4 | NA | TRBV12-3/TRBV12-4 | CASREGRKATNEKLFF | TGTGCCAGCAGGGAGGGCAGGAAGGCAACTAATGAAAAACTGTTTTTT
many | TRBJ1-1 | NA | TRBV12-3/TRBV12-4 | CASSYEGRADMNTEAFF | TGTGCCAGCAGTTACGAGGGGAGGGCTGATATGAACACTGAAGCTTTCTTT
many | TRBJ2-5 | NA | TRBV29-1 | CSVLSGLQETQYF | TGCAGCGTTCTTTCCGGCCTCCAAGAGACCCAGTACTTC
many | TRBJ2-1 | NA | TRBV28 | CASSPITALSNEQFF | TGTGCCAGCAGTCCAATAACGGCGCTTAGCAATGAGCAGTTCTTC
NA | TRBJ1-2 | NA | TRBV5-5 | CASSSPLIGWYGYTF | TGTGCCAGCAGCTCCCCCCTAATTGGGTGGTATGGCTACACCTTC
many | TRBJ2-4 | NA | TRBV20-1 | CSAAAPLAKNIQYF | TGCAGTGCTGCCGCCCCTCTAGCCAAAAACATTCAGTACTTC